These T cell receptor beta chains were read from a single sample in a study of blood T cell repertoires in COVID-19. Produced via immunoSEQ multiplex PCR; TCRdb's table is partial and in-frame only. The sample holds about 230,000 clones, 65% to 90% seen once. The sample was peripheral blood. These receptors all stem from a woman in her thirties or forties who had recovered from COVID-19. Each CDR3 is given without its conserved first and last residue. The order of the fields is J gene, V gene, D gene, CDR3 protein. A D gene is named only where the DNA matches it firmly.

j_call: TRBJ2-7; v_call: TRBV11-2; d_call: .; cdr3_aa: ASSLTAGLREQY
j_call: TRBJ2-7; v_call: TRBV2; d_call: .; cdr3_aa: ASRDRSYEQY
j_call: TRBJ2-1; v_call: TRBV2; d_call: TRBD2; cdr3_aa: ASILSGVYNEQF
j_call: TRBJ2-7; v_call: TRBV7-2; d_call: TRBD1; cdr3_aa: ASSLRQGVSYEQY
j_call: TRBJ2-7; v_call: TRBV21-1; d_call: .; cdr3_aa: AIPSGVRSYEQY
j_call: TRBJ1-4; v_call: TRBV19; d_call: .; cdr3_aa: ASTYDATNEKLF
j_call: TRBJ2-7; v_call: TRBV2; d_call: .; cdr3_aa: ASSGGRGNTYEQY
j_call: TRBJ2-7; v_call: TRBV5-8; d_call: .; cdr3_aa: ASSPRRALRWYEQY
j_call: TRBJ1-6; v_call: TRBV11-3; d_call: .; cdr3_aa: ASSSAGNNSPLH
j_call: TRBJ1-1; v_call: TRBV5-4; d_call: TRBD1; cdr3_aa: ASSSDRGATEAF
j_call: TRBJ1-1; v_call: TRBV9; d_call: .; cdr3_aa: ASSAAGQGIIKAF
j_call: TRBJ1-6; v_call: TRBV30; d_call: .; cdr3_aa: AWTGDSSYNSPLH
j_call: TRBJ2-5; v_call: TRBV6-5; d_call: TRBD1; cdr3_aa: ASSPGQGVSETQY
j_call: TRBJ2-1; v_call: TRBV4-3; d_call: .; cdr3_aa: ASSQEGGGTYNEQF
j_call: TRBJ2-7; v_call: TRBV28; d_call: .; cdr3_aa: ASRSSGYEQY